Reported below is one T cell receptor beta chain. This CDR3 has 15 residues. Trimming removed 6 bases from V and 5 bases from J, with 17 bases in between. Germline CDR1 LNHDA, CDR2 SQIVND (reference sequence). A minimum of 6 micrograms of total RNA was extracted per sample. It was with a sample-barcoded 5' primer and a J-beta primer mix that a second PCR of roughly 6 to 12 cycles was run. Using its own MiXCR run on the 5' RACE reads, TCRdb lists one record per CDR3 protein. The sample consists of 700,000 to 800,000 distinct CDR3 sequences, 35% to 45% of them appearing once. The record originates from a study of blood T cells in healthy people across ages.

Sequenced input: blood. The chain is built from TRBV19 and TRBJ2-1, with no clear D. This receptor was identified in a woman aged 55-69 years in good health. CDR3 nucleotide sequence: TGTGCCAGTAGCCTGACTTCTTTCGTTAACAATGAGCAGTTCTTC. Amino acid sequence: CASSLTSFVNNEQFF.